The next 14 T cell receptor beta chains were all read from a single sample in a study of early T cells in non-severe SARS-CoV-2 infection. TCRdb analysed the 5' RACE reads with MiXCR anew, one entry per CDR3 protein. The data hold around 72,000 distinct CDR3 sequences, with 9.5% to 13% observed a single time. Sequenced here: whole blood, sampled at baseline. The receptors stem from an adult who was a healthcare worker with PCR-confirmed SARS-CoV-2 infection or an uninfected control (not recorded which).

This clonotype was observed a handful of times. This rearrangement joins TRBV12-3 or TRBV12-4 to TRBJ1-2, with unresolved D. The CDR3 totals 13 residues. V lost 2 bases and J lost 7, with 11 bases in between. CDR3 loop: CASSLRRSSGYTF. CDR3 sequence (DNA): TGTGCCAGCAGTTTACGCAGGAGCAGTGGCTACACCTTC.

The sample holds one count of this clonotype. This sequence joins TRBV6-4 and TRBJ2-3; D may be TRBD1 (6 bases). This CDR3 is built from 15 residues. The germline gives CDR1 MRHNA, CDR2 SNTAGT. V shed 5 bases and J shed 0 bases, with 12 bases lying between them. The CDR3 bases are TGTGCCAGCAGTACCGGGACACAGAGCACAGATACGCAGTATTTT. Translated, it gives CASSTGTQSTDTQYF.

This clonotype was seen ten or more times. The chain has TRBV19 and TRBJ2-3; 7 bases map to TRBD1. V shed 6 bases and J 0 bases; nucleotides not matched to a gene: 6. CDR1 and CDR2 from the germline V gene are LNHDA and SQIVND (reference sequence). CDR3 length: 15 amino acids. The CDR3 nucleotides read TGTGCCAGTAGCCTAGACAGGGTGAGCACAGATACGCAGTATTTT. Translating gives CASSLDRVSTDTQYF.

This clonotype came up a few times. This chain joins TRBV6-1 and TRBJ1-5; weak D call: TRBD1 (5 bases). Germline V gene data show CDR1 as MNHNS and CDR2 as SASEGT. CDR3 length: 12 amino acids. V was pared by 6 bases and J by 8 bases, with 11 bases between. The CDR3 nucleotides read TGTGCCAGCAGCGAGAGAGGGGAGCCCCAGCATTTT. It translates to CASSERGEPQHF.

This clonotype has at least ten counts. The V and J genes are TRBV12-3 or TRBV12-4 and TRBJ2-1, with a weak D call TRBD1 (5 bases). Trimming took 1 base from V and 8 from J, leaving 21 bases between them. The CDR3 contains 17 residues. CDR3 sequence (DNA): TGTGCCAGCAGTTTAGTAGCACTCGGGCCAAGGGGCGATGAGCAGTTCTTC. Its translation is CASSLVALGPRGDEQFF.

The chain carries TRBV4-1 and TRBJ1-2; D is perhaps TRBD1 (5 bases). The V gene's germline CDR1 is MGHRA and CDR2 YSYEKL. Between the trimmed V and J ends, which lost 0 bases and 3 bases, there was a span of 17 bases. This CDR3 is built from 17 residues. The CDR3 DNA reads TGCGCCAGCAGCCAAGATCCATCCGCAGGGCCCGACTATGGCTACACCTTC. Translation gives CASSQDPSAGPDYGYTF.

This clonotype was observed many times. The V call is TRBV7-2, the J call TRBJ2-3; D possibly corresponds to TRBD2 (6 bases). Germline V lookup: CDR1 SGHTA, CDR2 FQGNSA. V dropped 3 bases and J dropped 0 bases, with 16 bases sitting between them. CDR3 length: 17 amino acids. CDR3 in DNA: TGTGCCAGCAGCTTCCGAGGTCGGGACTCCAGCACAGATACGCAGTATTTT. It is translated as CASSFRGRDSSTDTQYF.

This sequence joins TRBV9 and TRBJ2-3; 7 bases are shared with TRBD2. Germline CDR1 is SGDLS and CDR2 is YYNGEE. This CDR3 has 15 residues. V dropped 0 bases and J dropped 4; count of bases not matched to a gene: 5. CDR3 nucleotide sequence: TGTGCCAGCAGCGTAGCGGGGGGTTTCCCAGATACGCAGTATTTT. Encoded protein: CASSVAGGFPDTQYF. Based on the CDR3 plus reference TRBV9 and TRBJ2-3, the full variable domain is DSGVTQTPKHLITATGQRVTLRCSPRSGDLSVYWYQQSLDQGLQFLIQYYNGEERAKGNILERFSAQQFPDLHSELNLSSLELGDSALYFCASSVAGGFPDTQYFGPGTRLTVL.

This clonotype was recorded at least ten times. The chain has TRBV7-2 and TRBJ2-1; TRBD2 matches at 7 bases. Trimming at V came to 0 bases and at J to 3 bases, leaving 2 bases not matched to a gene. Looked up from germline, CDR1 is SGHTA and CDR2 is FQGNSA. This CDR3 contains 15 residues. The CDR3 DNA reads as TGTGCCAGCAGCTTAGCGGGGGGGTTCTACAATGAGCAGTTCTTC. Encoded protein: CASSLAGGFYNEQFF.

The chain uses TRBV29-1 and TRBJ2-5; 8 nucleotides agree with TRBD2. The J segment lost 4 bases and the V segment lost 4 bases, leaving 8 bases of the junction unmatched. The V gene's germline CDR1 is SQVTM and CDR2 ANQGSEA. The CDR3 is 14 residues long. The CDR3 DNA follows: TGCAGCGTTGGGAGCGGGGGCCAAGGAGAGACCCAGTACTTC. It translates to CSVGSGGQGETQYF.

This clonotype was counted only a few times. The CDR3 loop reads CASSGGETSEKLFF. CDR3 DNA: TGTGCCAGCAGTGGCGGGGAAACGAGTGAAAAACTGTTTTTT. The chain is built from TRBV2 and TRBJ1-4; D remains unclear. Between the trimmed V and J ends, which lost 4 bases and 7 bases, there was a span of 13 bases. Germline V gives CDR1 SNHLY, CDR2 FYNNEI. CDR3 length: 14 amino acids.

This clonotype was detected only a few times. V usage is TRBV7-9 and J usage is TRBJ1-1; D ambiguous. Trimming took off 7 bases at V and 8 bases at J, with 14 bases between the two ends. This CDR3 has 12 amino acids. Looked up from germline, CDR1 is SEHNR and CDR2 is FQNEAQ (reference sequence). CDR3 region: CASTLFTGEAFF. For the CDR3, the DNA is TGTGCCAGCACCCTCTTTACGGGCGAAGCTTTCTTT.

This clonotype was picked up many times. The chain employs TRBV10-1 and TRBJ2-4; 8 nucleotides align to TRBD1. CDR1 and CDR2 (germline): WNHNN, SYGVQD (reference sequence). V shed 5 bases, J shed 5 bases, and the junction held 5 bases outside the gene matches. This CDR3 comprises 14 residues. CDR3 bases: TGCGCCAGCAGTACCGGGACAGGCGAAAACATTCAGTACTTC. This sequence encodes CASSTGTGENIQYF.

The chain couples TRBV6-6 to TRBJ1-4; D uncertain. This CDR3 comprises 14 residues. Germline V gene data show CDR1 as MNHNY and CDR2 as SVGAGI (reference sequence). With 5 bases removed from V and 7 bases from J, the gap between germline ends came to 14 bases. CDR3 sequence (DNA): TGTGCCAGCAGTAACCAGGCGGTGGGTGAAAAACTGTTTTTT. Protein sequence: CASSNQAVGEKLFF.